This TCR beta chain was captured in a study of CXCR3-negative and CXCR3-positive naive CD8 T cells. Broader study findings: Compared with CXCR3-negative naive cells, CXCR3-positive naive cells showed more hydrophobic TRB CDR3s. CXCR3-negative and CXCR3-positive naive cells shared comparable TRBV-TRBJ usage, but memory cells did not.

Libraries of TRB cDNA were made by 5' RACE and carried UMIs. Reprocessing the 5' RACE reads, TCRdb reports a single entry for every CDR3 protein and omits DNA. This table holds around 63,000 distinct CDR3 sequences. Sorting yielded triplicates of about 330,000 cells for each CD8+ T cell subset. Cells classed as naive CD8+ T cells were CD45RO-CCR7+CD27+CD95-. Note on this clonotype: The target antigen is unknown.

The clonotype originates from a human donor in good health. Some clones in this sample may be carry-over from other donors' samples. The sample taken for sequencing was naive CXCR3+ CD8+ T cells from blood. This sample's subset: CD45RO-CCR7+CD27+CD95- naive CD8+ T cells expressing CXCR3 (TNR3+).

The CDR3 here is CSPEPGQGFSEQYF. This chain connects TRBV29-1 to TRBJ2-7; the TCRdb D gene call, TRBD1, has no DNA to confirm it. The CDR3 has 14 residues. From germline, CDR1 is SQVTM and CDR2 ANQGSEA.